These 27 T cell receptor beta chains share one sample of origin, sequenced in a study of T cells in Graves' hyperthyroidism and ophthalmopathy. Researchers took RNA transcripts and amplified the TCR beta CDR3 regions from them. Researchers ran a first-round RT-PCR on the TCR CDR3 using the HTBI primer set. TCRdb re-called the multiplex PCR reads with MiXCR, one entry per CDR3 protein. Among a few hundred thousand distinct CDR3 sequences, 11% to 15% were seen once, and the ten largest hold around 13%. The sample consisted of blood. These receptors were taken from a woman aged 40 to 50 with Graves' hyperthyroidism.

This clonotype has more than one count but fewer than ten. The genes are TRBV5-5 and TRBJ1-6, with unresolved D. This CDR3 is 16 amino acids long. The ends were cut back, 0 bases at V and 10 bases at J, with 17 bases in the middle. Per the germline V gene, CDR1 is SGHKS and CDR2 is YYEKEE (reference sequence). The CDR3, as DNA: TGTGCCAGCAGCTTGGAGGTTACGGCCACCTTATCACCCCTCCACTTT. Translation: CASSLEVTATLSPLHF.

CDR3 loop: CASSPSSTDTYEQYF. The CDR3 coding sequence is TGCGCCAGCAGCCCCTCTAGCACCGACACCTACGAGCAGTACTTC. The J gene is TRBJ2-7, the V gene TRBV4-1, with a weak D call TRBD2 (5 bases). Germline CDR1 is MGHRA and CDR2 is YSYEKL. The CDR3 length is 15 residues. V gave up 4 bases and J gave up 2 bases, with 15 bases separating them.

This clonotype turned up a few times. The chain carries TRBV29-1 and TRBJ1-1, with TRBD1 matching 7 bases. The CDR3 has 12 residues. CDR1 and CDR2 (germline): SQVTM, ANQGSEA. With 6 bases clipped from V and 0 bases from J, the junction kept 1 base outside the gene matches. The CDR3 reads CSVTGVNTEAFF. In nucleotides, the CDR3 is TGCAGCGTAACAGGGGTGAACACTGAAGCTTTCTTT. Based on the CDR3 plus reference TRBV29-1 and TRBJ1-1, the full variable domain is SAVISQKPSRDICQRGTSLTIQCQVDSQVTMMFWYRQQPGQSLTLIATANQGSEATYESGFVIDKFPISRPNLTFSTLTVSNMSPEDSSIYLCSVTGVNTEAFFGQGTRLTVV.

In this sample, this clonotype turned up a few times. The chain's CDR3 is CASSSSRGNYNEQFF. The DNA of the CDR3 is TGTGCCAGCAGCTCAAGCAGGGGGAATTACAATGAGCAGTTCTTC. The J gene is TRBJ2-1, the V gene TRBV13, with 7 bases fitting TRBD1. Germline CDR1 is PRHDT and CDR2 is FYEKMQ (reference sequence). CDR3 size: 15 residues. V lost 4 bases to trimming and J lost 4 bases; unmatched junction nucleotides: 7. The full variable domain, its missing parts supplied by reference TRBV13 and TRBJ2-1, is AAGVIQSPRHLIKEKRETATLKCYPIPRHDTVYWYQQGPGQDPQFLISFYEKMQSDKGSIPDRFSAQQFSDYHSELNMSSLELGDSALYFCASSSSRGNYNEQFFGPGTRLTVL.

This chain uses TRBV5-1 with TRBJ2-7, with 7 bases aligning to TRBD2. CDR3 size: 15 residues. Germline-derived CDR1 and CDR2 are SGHRS and YFSETQ. The V segment lost 0 bases and the J segment 1 base; nucleotides outside the gene matches: 4. Written as DNA, the CDR3 is TGCGCCAGCAGCTTGGCTGGGGAGGGATCCTACGAGCAGTACTTC. Its protein is CASSLAGEGSYEQYF.

This clonotype turned up a few times. V usage is TRBV9 and J usage is TRBJ1-1; 8 nucleotides line up with TRBD1. The ends lost 3 bases at V and 0 bases at J; junction bases unmatched: 13. In germline, CDR1 is SGDLS, CDR2 YYNGEE. The CDR3 contains 18 residues. For the CDR3, the DNA is TGTGCCAGCAGCGCTGGACAGGGCTCAACCACAGTGAACACTGAAGCTTTCTTT. This gives the protein CASSAGQGSTTVNTEAFF.

V is TRBV5-1 and J is TRBJ2-5; TRBD1 might be the D (6 bases). V dropped 2 bases and J dropped 4 bases, with 15 bases sitting between them. The CDR3 loop spans 15 amino acids. The V gene's germline CDR1 is SGHRS and CDR2 YFSETQ. The CDR3 DNA follows: TGCGCCAGCAGCTTTACAGGGTTCAACCCAGAGACCCAGTACTTC. It is translated as CASSFTGFNPETQYF.

This clonotype was picked up many times. This sequence joins TRBV7-9 and TRBJ2-2; D unclear. Germline V CDR1 and CDR2: SEHNR, FQNEAQ (reference sequence). Trimming took off 5 bases at V and 8 bases at J, with 9 bases between the two ends. CDR3 length equals 12 residues. The CDR3 here is CASSPLLGELFF. The CDR3 DNA reads TGTGCCAGCAGCCCCCTCTTAGGGGAGCTGTTTTTT.

This clonotype occurred a few times. This rearrangement joins TRBV28 to TRBJ1-3; D is undetermined. V was cut by 7 bases and J by 4 bases, with 11 bases left in between. Germline V CDR1 and CDR2: MDHEN, SYDVKM. The length of the CDR3 is 13 residues. The CDR3 region is CASTPTGGNTIYF. DNA for the CDR3: TGTGCCAGCACACCCACCGGCGGAAACACCATATATTTT.

The rearrangement joins TRBV4-1 to TRBJ2-5, with a tentative D call TRBD1 (5 bases). V shed 0 bases and J shed 5 bases, with 13 bases lying between them. Germline V lookup: CDR1 MGHRA, CDR2 YSYEKL. This CDR3 comprises 15 residues. CDR3 residues: CASSQDGQGGETQYF. In nucleotides, the CDR3 is TGCGCCAGCAGCCAAGACGGGCAGGGTGGGGAGACCCAGTACTTC.

Remarks on this clonotype: This may stem from a read error, because a much larger clone lies one nucleotide away. The CDR3 does not end in the conserved phenylalanine or tryptophan, so this is likely a read error. The chain is built from TRBV27 and TRBJ2-5; TRBD1 agrees at 9 bases. Unmatched junction bases numbered 12, after V lost 6 bases and J lost 4 bases. The germline V gene has CDR1 MNHEY and CDR2 SMNVEV (reference sequence). The CDR3 contains 16 residues. The CDR3 DNA is TGTGCCAGCAGCCCATTTTTCGAACAGGGGGCAGAGACCCAGTACTTA. Its protein is CASSPFFEQGAETQYL.

The chain couples TRBV2 to TRBJ2-5; D is perhaps TRBD2 (6 bases). This CDR3 has 15 residues. The germline V gene has CDR1 SNHLY and CDR2 FYNNEI. V was clipped by 3 bases and J by 2 bases, with 13 bases between them. The CDR3 sequence is CASSDRPGAQETQYF. In DNA, the CDR3 is TGTGCCAGCAGTGACCGCCCGGGAGCACAAGAGACCCAGTACTTC. The variable domain in full, completed from reference TRBV2 and TRBJ2-5, reads EPEVTQTPSHQVTQMGQEVILRCVPISNHLYFYWYRQILGQKVEFLVSFYNNEISEKSEIFDDQFSVERPDGSNFTLKIRSTKLEDSAMYFCASSDRPGAQETQYFGPGTRLLVL.

This clonotype has ten or more counts. The chain uses TRBV20-1 and TRBJ2-5; TRBD1 agrees at 9 bases. After removal of 1 base from V and 2 bases from J, the junction contained 11 bases not matched to a gene. The germline V gene encodes CDR1 DFQATT and CDR2 SNEGSKA (reference sequence). CDR3 length equals 17 residues. CDR3 sequence reads: CSARVAPGQGFQETQYF. CDR3 bases: TGCAGTGCTAGAGTCGCCCCGGGACAGGGATTTCAAGAGACCCAGTACTTC.

Many counts were recorded for this clonotype. V is TRBV2 and J is TRBJ2-1; TRBD1 aligns across 7 bases. The CDR3 sequence is 12 residues long. Germline CDR1 SNHLY, CDR2 FYNNEI. The junction had 7 bases not matched to a gene; V was cut back by 8 bases and J by 9 bases. The CDR3 DNA is TGTGCCAGCCGCCGCGAGGGGGCTGAGCAGTTCTTC. Translation gives CASRREGAEQFF.

At least ten counts were recorded for this clonotype. This chain uses TRBV7-2 with TRBJ1-3, with D hard to call. Germline V gene lookup returns CDR1 SGHTA and CDR2 FQGNSA. The CDR3 has 16 residues. Trimming removed 0 bases from V and 0 bases from J, with 9 bases in between. CDR3 residues: CASSLASPSSGNTIYF. The CDR3 DNA is TGTGCCAGCAGCTTAGCCAGTCCTAGCTCTGGAAACACCATATATTTT.

This clonotype was counted at least ten times. An end of the junction does not agree with germline; a read error may underlie this. J is TRBJ2-5 and V is TRBV29-1; 8 nucleotides agree with TRBD2. This CDR3 is built from 13 residues. Germline-derived CDR1 and CDR2 are SQVTM and ANQGSEA. The CDR3 DNA is TGCAGCGTCAAAGCGGGAGCTTTAGAGGCCCAGTACTTC. This translates into CSVKAGALEAQYF.

This sequence joins TRBV10-1 and TRBJ2-1, with 12 bases fitting TRBD2. CDR1 is WNHNN and CDR2 is SYGVQD in the germline V gene (reference sequence). This CDR3 contains 18 residues. The J segment lost 8 bases and the V segment lost 4 bases, leaving 15 bases of the junction unmatched. For the CDR3, the DNA is TGCGCCAGCAGTGTAAACTCCGGGCTAGCGGGAGGGCCTGATGAGCAGTTCTTC. Translating gives CASSVNSGLAGGPDEQFF.

The table lists this clonotype with many counts. The rearrangement links TRBV11-3 to TRBJ2-7, with 9 bases fitting TRBD1. CDR1 and CDR2 from the germline V gene are SGHNT and YENEEA. The CDR3 covers 15 residues. After removal of 1 base from V and 2 bases from J, the junction contained 3 bases not matched to a gene. In DNA, the CDR3 is TGTGCCAGCAGCTTAGCCCGACAGGGGGCCTACGAGCAGTACTTC. Translated: CASSLARQGAYEQYF.

In this sample, this clonotype turned up many times. V gene TRBV28 combines with J gene TRBJ1-2; D is unresolved. Germline assignment: CDR1 MDHEN and CDR2 SYDVKM. Trimming cost V 2 bases and J 4 bases, with 5 bases left between them. The CDR3 covers 12 residues. The CDR3 DNA follows: TGTGCCAGCAGTTTACAGAGCTATGGCTACACCTTC. Protein product: CASSLQSYGYTF.

The V gene is TRBV10-3, the J gene TRBJ1-5; D possibly corresponds to TRBD1 (6 bases). Germline CDR1 reads ENHRY; CDR2 reads SYGVKD. This CDR3 region has 14 residues. With 4 bases removed from V and 7 bases from J, the gap between germline ends came to 14 bases. The CDR3 DNA reads TGTGCCATCAGTGTTACGGGGGCTGGGCAGCCCCAGCATTTT. Amino acid sequence: CAISVTGAGQPQHF.

In the case of this clonotype: A much larger clone differs by one base, so this may be a read error. The rearrangement joins TRBV28 to TRBJ1-1, with TRBD1 as a possible D gene (6 bases). Trimming took off 6 bases at V and 1 base at J, with 12 bases between the two ends. The CDR3 has 14 residues. Germline-derived CDR1 and CDR2 are MDHEN and SYDVKM. Written as DNA, the CDR3 is TGTGCCAGCAGCGAGGACAGAGCGAACACTGAAGCTTTCTTT. Translating it yields CASSEDRANTEAFF.

The rearrangement joins TRBV29-1 to TRBJ2-1; TRBD2 might be the D (6 bases). The ends were cut back, 3 bases at V and 6 bases at J, with 15 bases in the middle. The CDR3 consists of 14 residues. The germline CDR1 and CDR2 sequences are SQVTM and ANQGSEA. This CDR3 reads CSVDLANILNEQFF. CDR3 bases: TGCAGCGTTGACCTAGCGAATATTCTCAATGAGCAGTTCTTC.

This clonotype was observed many times. The chain carries TRBV13 and TRBJ2-3; 7 bases map to TRBD2. Trimming cost V 2 bases and J 2 bases; bases outside gene matches: 1. The germline V gene encodes CDR1 PRHDT and CDR2 FYEKMQ (reference sequence). CDR3 length: 14 residues. As DNA, the CDR3 is TGTGCCAGCAGCTTAAGCGGGGCCACAGATACGCAGTATTTT. This translates into CASSLSGATDTQYF.

J is TRBJ2-3 and V is TRBV24-1; D call uncertain. Trimming took 1 base from V and 2 from J, leaving 6 bases between them. Germline values: CDR1 KGHDR, CDR2 SFDVKD. The CDR3 consists of 14 residues. CDR3 coding DNA: TGTGCCACCAGTGATTTTGATCACACAGATACGCAGTATTTT. The encoded protein is CATSDFDHTDTQYF.

In this sample, this clonotype turned up many times. This chain joins TRBV7-9 and TRBJ2-5, with TRBD1 matching 8 bases. This CDR3 comprises 15 residues. Trimming removed 6 bases from V and 5 bases from J; junction bases left unmatched: 11. CDR1 SEHNR and CDR2 FQNEAQ come from the germline V gene (reference sequence). CDR3 in amino acids: CASSPGQGQRETQYF. In nucleotides, the CDR3 is TGTGCCAGCAGTCCCGGACAGGGACAAAGGGAGACCCAGTACTTC. Full variable domain (remainder filled in from reference TRBV7-9 and TRBJ2-5): DTGVSQNPRHKITKRGQNVTFRCDPISEHNRLYWYRQTLGQGPEFLTYFQNEAQLEKSRLLSDRFSAERPKGSFSTLEIQRTEQGDSAMYLCASSPGQGQRETQYFGPGTRLLVL.

This clonotype was seen at least ten times. V and J are TRBV28 and TRBJ1-1; 8 bases agree with TRBD1. CDR3 length: 13 residues. CDR1 and CDR2 (germline): MDHEN, SYDVKM. The J segment lost 6 bases and the V segment lost 6 bases, leaving 6 bases of the junction unmatched. CDR3 sequence (DNA): TGTGCCAGCAGCCAAAGGACAGGGTCTGAAGCTTTCTTT. Translated, it gives CASSQRTGSEAFF. Full variable domain (missing parts from reference TRBV28 and TRBJ1-1): DVKVTQSSRYLVKRTGEKVFLECVQDMDHENMFWYRQDPGLGLRLIYFSYDVKMKEKGDIPEGYSVSREKKERFSLILESASTNQTSMYLCASSQRTGSEAFFGQGTRLTVV.

In its sample, this clonotype was seen many times. CDR3 protein: CASSQVISGNGYEQYF. The CDR3 coding sequence is TGCGCCAGCAGCCAAGTCATTAGCGGGAATGGCTACGAGCAGTACTTC. The V call is TRBV4-1, the J call TRBJ2-7; the match to TRBD2 covers 8 bases. The CDR3 runs 16 residues. Trimming cost V 1 base and J 3 bases; bases outside gene matches: 8. Per germline, CDR1 MGHRA and CDR2 YSYEKL.